This T cell receptor beta chain is from a study of CXCR3-negative and CXCR3-positive naive CD8 T cells (dated by TCRdb to about 2019). Describing the broader study: In total, about 130 million TRB reads were obtained, or roughly 1.5 +/- 0.3 million reads per library. The diversity and physicochemical repertoire analyses included some 11 donors pooled from two independent experiments. The TRBV-TRBJ cluster analysis covered naive subsets from about five donors and memory cells from 3 donors.

CDR1 and CDR2 were assigned from the germline V gene as LGHNA and YSLEER. Measured from the cysteine to the phenylalanine, the CDR3 is 16 residues long. The DNA sequence is not available. Points on this clonotype: No antigen is known for it.

The sequencer was a NextSeq 550. The Human TCR Profiling Kit (MiLaboratory) was used to prepare UMI-labeled 5' RACE TRB cDNA libraries. The full amount of extracted RNA was used for cDNA synthesis, and the full amount of resulting cDNA was used for PCR amplification. The libraries were made side by side, with each library going through the same number of PCR cycles. The authors' analysis ran thus. With a requirement of at least two reads per UMI, MIGEC and MiXCR extracted about 57,000 +/- 9,900 unique UMI-labeled TRB cDNA molecules per library. On average, around 40,000 +/- 10,000 functional in-frame TRB CDR3 nucleotide clonotypes lacking stop codons were found per library. After downsampling to 5000 UMI-labeled TRB molecules per sample, diversity metrics such as normalized Shannon-Wiener and Chao1 were calculated in VDJtools. Clonotype-size-weighted physicochemical properties of the central five CDR3 residues (interaction energy, strength, volume and Kidera factor 4) were computed in VDJtools. After reprocessing by TCRdb, each CDR3 protein sequence is one entry, and no DNA is given. The V and J calls were determined by TCRdb, not by the authors. The sample table on file contains 45,000 to 65,000 distinct CDR3 sequences. Less than 25% of the sample rests with the top ten.

Each CD8+ T cell subset was flow-sorted in triplicate, with some 300,000 cells per subset placed directly into RLT lysis buffer. Standard density gradient centrifugation was used to isolate peripheral blood mononuclear cells from buffy coats. Total RNA was extracted from sorted cells using an RNeasy Mini Kit. Study-level results and caveats: Repertoire diversity was comparably high in both naive subsets but much lower in memory CD8+ T cells. Freshly isolated PBMCs were used for most assays because CXCR3 expression partially decreased after cryopreservation. Within the same donor, TRBV-TRBJ usage looked similar between naive CXCR3-negative and CXCR3-positive cells, but memory cells had distinct patterns. Because surface CD5, which is linked to self-reactivity in mice, was comparable between the naive subsets, TCR interaction strength was also inferred from TRB CDR3 physicochemical properties.

The clonotype originates from a human donor in good health. Some clones in this sample may be carry-over from other donors' samples. Sequencing input: memory CD8+ T cells from blood. The cell subset or site label here, explained by the study, means: conventional CD8+ memory T cells (TMEM), sorted as controls. This chain is built from TRBV4-3 and TRBJ2-1; TCRdb's D call, TRBD2, is unchecked because there is no DNA. For the CDR3, the sequence is CASSQETSGFYNEQFF.